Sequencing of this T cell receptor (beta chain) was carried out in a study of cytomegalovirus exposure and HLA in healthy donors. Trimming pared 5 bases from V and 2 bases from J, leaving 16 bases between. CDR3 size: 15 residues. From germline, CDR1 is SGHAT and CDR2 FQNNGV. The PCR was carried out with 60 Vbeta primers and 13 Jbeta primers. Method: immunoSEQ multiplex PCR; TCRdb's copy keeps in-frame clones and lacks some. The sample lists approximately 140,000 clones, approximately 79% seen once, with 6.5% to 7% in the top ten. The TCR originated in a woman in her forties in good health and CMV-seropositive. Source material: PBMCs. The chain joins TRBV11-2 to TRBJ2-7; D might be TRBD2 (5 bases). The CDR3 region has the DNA TGTGCCAGCAGCGTACTAGGACTGTTGACCTACGAGCAGTACTTC. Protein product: CASSVLGLLTYEQYF.